What follows are 32 T cell receptor beta chains derived from one specimen sequenced in a study of CXCR3-negative and CXCR3-positive naive CD8 T cells. The study's findings and limits: More hydrophobic TRB CDR3s were found in CXCR3-positive naive cells than in CXCR3-negative naive cells.

It was by 5' RACE with UMI labels that the TRB cDNA libraries were prepared. TCRdb reanalyzed the 5' RACE reads, giving one entry per CDR3 protein sequence and no DNA. The sample includes about 150,000 distinct CDR3 sequences. What these receptors recognize is not known. Source material: naive CXCR3+ CD8+ T cells from blood. The subset here: CD45RO-CCR7+CD27+CD95- naive CD8+ T cells expressing CXCR3 (TNR3+). The receptors stem from a human donor in good health. Some clones in this sample may be carry-over from other donors' samples.

This chain links TRBV29-1 with TRBJ2-7; absent DNA, TCRdb's TRBD2 call cannot be checked. The CDR3 runs 14 residues. Germline V lookup: CDR1 SQVTM, CDR2 ANQGSEA. The chain's CDR3 is CSVEVSGSTYEQYF.

This chain uses TRBV29-1 with TRBJ2-3. Germline CDR1 SQVTM, CDR2 ANQGSEA. This CDR3 spans 11 amino acids. CDR3 region: CSVKLLDTQYF.

This CDR3 is CASSPTDRAYEQYF. The V and J genes are TRBV7-3 and TRBJ2-7; TCRdb names TRBD1, which stays unverified in the absence of DNA. From germline, CDR1 is SGHTA and CDR2 FQGTGA. CDR3 length: 14 amino acids.

This chain joins TRBV13 and TRBJ2-5; no DNA is available, so the TRBD2 call from TCRdb remains unchecked. This CDR3 is 14 amino acids long. Germline CDR1 reads PRHDT; CDR2 reads FYEKMQ (reference sequence). The CDR3 sequence is CASSFETSGGSPAF.

The chain recombines TRBV20-1 with TRBJ2-1; the TCRdb D gene call, TRBD1, has no DNA to confirm it. The germline V gene encodes CDR1 DFQATT and CDR2 SNEGSKA (reference sequence). The CDR3 contains 15 residues. CDR3 sequence: CSARPRAWGADEQFF.

This chain connects TRBV6-2 or TRBV6-3 to TRBJ2-7; checking the TCRdb D call of TRBD1 is not possible without DNA. This CDR3 has 15 residues. CDR1 and CDR2 from the germline V gene are MNHEY and SVGEGT. CDR3 loop: CASSHRGIYYYEQYF.

The CDR3 is CASTSGTVDNQPQHF. The V gene is TRBV19, the J gene TRBJ1-5; TCRdb outputs TRBD1, but without DNA this stays unchecked. The CDR3 contains 15 residues. Germline V gives CDR1 LNHDA, CDR2 SQIVND (reference sequence).

CDR3 residues: CASSAPEFANTGELFF. This chain joins TRBV9 and TRBJ2-2. The CDR3 totals 16 residues. Germline values: CDR1 SGDLS, CDR2 YYNGEE.

The chain joins TRBV19 to TRBJ2-2; the D gene TCRdb calls, TRBD2, cannot be checked with no DNA. From germline, CDR1 is LNHDA and CDR2 SQIVND (reference sequence). This CDR3 comprises 17 residues. The CDR3 loop reads CASSIGGVPPHTGELFF.

The chain has TRBV20-1 and TRBJ2-3; without DNA, the TCRdb call of TRBD1 cannot be checked. The CDR3 length is 12 residues. CDR1 and CDR2 (germline): DFQATT, SNEGSKA (reference sequence). The CDR3 sequence is CSGQYNTDTQYF.

The chain couples TRBV15 to TRBJ2-1; TCRdb's assignment of TRBD2 cannot be checked, as there is no DNA. Germline CDR1 reads LNHNV; CDR2 reads YYDKDF (reference sequence). This CDR3 spans 16 amino acids. The CDR3 sequence is CATSRAASGTGNEQFF.

The chain employs TRBV4-3 and TRBJ2-5; TCRdb calls TRBD2, which cannot be checked without DNA. The CDR3 has 17 amino acids. Germline V gene lookup returns CDR1 LGHNA and CDR2 YSLEER. CDR3 loop: CASSQETSGGAAETQYF.

The genes are TRBV25-1 and TRBJ1-4; TCRdb lists TRBD1, though no DNA is available to test this call. Germline CDR1 reads MGHDK; CDR2 reads SYGVNS. The CDR3 covers 16 residues. CDR3 sequence: CASSESYSGTGEKLFF.

The V call is TRBV25-1, the J call TRBJ2-5; the TCRdb call, TRBD1, lacks DNA for checking. The germline gives CDR1 MGHDK, CDR2 SYGVNS. The CDR3 spans 16 residues. The CDR3 protein is CASSEGGTGYQETQYF.

The chain is built from TRBV6-2 or TRBV6-3 and TRBJ1-1; the D call from TCRdb, TRBD1, cannot be confirmed without DNA. Germline lookup yields CDR1 MNHEY and CDR2 SVGEGT. The CDR3 sequence is 15 residues long. The CDR3 is CASSPRGRPNTEAFF.

The chain combines TRBV6-5 with TRBJ1-2; the D gene TCRdb calls, TRBD1, cannot be checked with no DNA. The germline V gene has CDR1 MNHEY and CDR2 SVGAGI. The CDR3 is 16 amino acids. The CDR3 sequence is CASSSGQGIWNYGYTF.

This rearrangement joins TRBV29-1 to TRBJ2-1; without DNA, the TCRdb call of TRBD1 cannot be checked. Germline V gene sequence: CDR1 SQVTM, CDR2 ANQGSEA. The CDR3 consists of 14 residues. CDR3 in amino acids: CSVAGGSPAGGQFF.

This chain links TRBV5-1 with TRBJ1-4; with no DNA, the TCRdb D assignment of TRBD1 cannot be verified. This CDR3 comprises 14 residues. The germline V gene has CDR1 SGHRS and CDR2 YFSETQ. The CDR3 protein is CASGSGTNGEKLFF.

The chain couples TRBV15 to TRBJ1-1; TCRdb's assignment of TRBD1 cannot be checked, as there is no DNA. CDR1 and CDR2 (germline): LNHNV, YYDKDF (reference sequence). The CDR3 length is 15 residues. The CDR3 region is CATSRPLTGNTEAFF. Using reference TRBV15 and TRBJ1-1 for the parts outside the CDR3, the full variable domain is DAMVIQNPRYQVTQFGKPVTLSCSQTLNHNVMYWYQQKSSQAPKLLFHYYDKDFNNEADTPDNFQSRRPNTSFCFLDIRSPGLGDTAMYLCATSRPLTGNTEAFFGQGTRLTVV.

This chain uses TRBV30 with TRBJ2-1; TCRdb proposes TRBD1, but this gene call is untestable without DNA. CDR1 GTSNPN and CDR2 SVGIG come from the germline V gene (reference sequence). The CDR3 loop spans 12 amino acids. CDR3 loop: CAWGQSYNEQFF.

This chain's CDR3 is CASSVHARQGMNTEAFF. The chain employs TRBV9 and TRBJ1-1; absent DNA, TCRdb's TRBD1 call cannot be checked. Germline-derived CDR1 and CDR2 are SGDLS and YYNGEE. This CDR3 comprises 17 residues.

The chain recombines TRBV3-1 with TRBJ2-2; TCRdb's assignment of TRBD2 cannot be checked, as there is no DNA. Looked up from germline, CDR1 is LGHDT and CDR2 is YNNKEL (reference sequence). The length of the CDR3 is 16 residues. CDR3: CASSQVPRLNTGELFF.

The chain carries TRBV4-1 and TRBJ2-7. Germline-derived CDR1 and CDR2 are MGHRA and YSYEKL. The CDR3 extends over 13 amino acids. CDR3 sequence reads: CASSQGANYEQYF.

The chain uses TRBV4-1 and TRBJ2-7; with no DNA, the TCRdb D assignment of TRBD2 cannot be verified. Germline loops: CDR1 MGHRA, CDR2 YSYEKL. The CDR3 runs to 16 residues. The CDR3 protein is CASSQGMMTRENGQYF.

The chain joins TRBV11-2 to TRBJ2-5; no DNA is available, so the TRBD1 call from TCRdb remains unchecked. Germline assignment: CDR1 SGHAT and CDR2 FQNNGV. CDR3 size: 15 residues. CDR3 amino acids: CASSLEGRAMETQYF.

The chain employs TRBV27 and TRBJ2-1. This CDR3 comprises 12 residues. Germline values: CDR1 MNHEY, CDR2 SMNVEV (reference sequence). CDR3 sequence: CASSLSLNEQFF.

The V gene is TRBV18, the J gene TRBJ2-7; with no DNA, the TCRdb D assignment of TRBD1 cannot be verified. CDR1 is KGHSH and CDR2 is LQKENI in the germline V gene. This CDR3 is built from 13 residues. CDR3 in amino acids: CASSPAGPWEQYF. The full variable domain, with the rest looked up from reference TRBV18 and TRBJ2-7, is NAGVMQNPRHLVRRRGQEARLRCSPMKGHSHVYWYRQLPEEGLKFMVYLQKENIIDESGMPKERFSAEFPKEGPSILRIQQVVRGDSAAYFCASSPAGPWEQYFGPGTRLTVT.

The rearrangement joins TRBV7-2 to TRBJ2-1; TCRdb designates TRBD2, a call that cannot be tested without DNA. CDR3 length: 18 residues. Per the germline V gene, CDR1 is SGHTA and CDR2 is FQGNSA. This CDR3 is CASSFPGEGGSSYNEQFF.

This sequence joins TRBV12-3 or TRBV12-4 and TRBJ1-2; TCRdb calls TRBD1, which cannot be checked without DNA. The CDR3 runs to 13 residues. The CDR3 region is CASTGTGNYGYTF.

The chain employs TRBV12-3 or TRBV12-4 and TRBJ1-1. The CDR3 is 15 amino acids. The CDR3 loop reads CASTFGPRVGTEAFF.

The chain carries TRBV9 and TRBJ2-2; TCRdb gives TRBD2 as the D gene, but with no DNA this cannot be confirmed. Germline CDR1 SGDLS, CDR2 YYNGEE. The CDR3 contains 19 residues. This CDR3 is CASSVAQAPGLAGVAELFF.

The V gene is TRBV28, the J gene TRBJ2-3; absent DNA, TCRdb's TRBD2 call cannot be checked. This CDR3 has 15 amino acids. Germline V lookup: CDR1 MDHEN, CDR2 SYDVKM. CDR3 sequence: CASSKLAGGTDTQYF.